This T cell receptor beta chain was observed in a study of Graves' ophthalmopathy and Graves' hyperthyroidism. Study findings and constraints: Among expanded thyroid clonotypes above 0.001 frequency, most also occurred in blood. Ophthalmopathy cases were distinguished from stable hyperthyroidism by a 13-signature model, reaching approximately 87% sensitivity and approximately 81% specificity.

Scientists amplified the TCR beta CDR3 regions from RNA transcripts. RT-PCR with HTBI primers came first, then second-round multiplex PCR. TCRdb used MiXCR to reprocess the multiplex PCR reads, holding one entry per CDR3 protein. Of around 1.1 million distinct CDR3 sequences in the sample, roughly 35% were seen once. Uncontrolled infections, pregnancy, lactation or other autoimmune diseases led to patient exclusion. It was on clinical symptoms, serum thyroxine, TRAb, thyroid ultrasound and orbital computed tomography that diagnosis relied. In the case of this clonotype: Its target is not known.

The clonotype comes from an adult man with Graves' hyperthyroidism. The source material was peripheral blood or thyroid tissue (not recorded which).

CDR3 in amino acids: CASSLTSGHQETQYF. The DNA for the CDR3 is TGTGCCAGCAGCCTGACCAGCGGACACCAAGAGACCCAGTACTTC. The chain combines TRBV7-6 with TRBJ2-5, with D possibly TRBD2 on 5 matching bases. Trimming took 5 bases from V and 0 from J, leaving 13 bases between them. Germline CDR1 SGHVS, CDR2 FNYEAQ. The CDR3 is 15 amino acids.